This record covers a single T cell receptor (beta chain). What it binds is not known. Sequence at one end of the junction differs from germline and may be a read error. Time point noted: newly diagnosed GD, antithyroid drugs for less than 3 months. Generation of the TCR library employed RNA extracted from PBMCs. The length of the CDR3 is 16 residues. Germline loops: CDR1 KGHDR, CDR2 SFDVKD. To make TCR beta libraries, researchers used iRepertoire HTBI primers and Arm-PCR of CDR3 regions. A single record per CDR3 protein comes from TCRdb applying MiXCR to the multiplex PCR reads. Of around 250,000 distinct CDR3 sequences in the sample, roughly a fifth were seen once. This specimen belongs to a study of regulatory T cells in long-lasting Graves disease. The study's findings and limits: Persistent Graves' patients showed less TCR diversity than newly diagnosed ones. Fewer public clonotypes were shared by new patients (966) than by persistent patients (about 2,800).

The source material was peripheral blood mononuclear cells (PBMCs), sampled at new diagnosis, from a patient treated with antithyroid drugs. The chain carries TRBV24-1 and TRBJ2-3, with D perhaps TRBD2 (6 bases). The sequence was collected from a female donor with Graves disease. The CDR3 DNA reads as TGTGCCAGCAGTTTAAACGGGGGTACTAGCACAGATACGCAGTATTTT. This gives the protein CASSLNGGTSTDTQYF.